Detailed here is one TCR beta chain. This entry comes from a study of blood T cell repertoires in COVID-19. Study-wide context: COVID-19 samples, acute and convalescent, were from the United States, Italy and Spain.

The participants were between roughly 18 and 100 years old and came from 24 US areas. Two negative PCRs, clearance, or symptom resolution had been documented for recovered Cohort 3 donors. In the original analysis: Amplification with reference gene primers provided the estimates of nucleated cell counts. TCRdb's table, derived via immunoSEQ multiplex PCR, lists solely in-frame clones and lacks some. V, J and clone size were drawn from that table, and D and trimming were deduced from the DNA. The sample shows under 200,000 clones, over 80% of them seen only once. The germline V and J ends were trimmed by 5 bases and 9 bases, with 8 bases remaining between them. In germline, CDR1 is DFQATT, CDR2 SNEGSKA (reference sequence). This CDR3 is 10 amino acids long.

The receptor was derived from a woman aged 55-70 years who had recovered from COVID-19. The V gene is TRBV20-1, the J gene TRBJ2-1, with a possible D match to TRBD2 (6 bases). Sequencing was carried out using PBMCs or T cells enriched from blood (not recorded which). For the CDR3, the DNA is TGCAGTGCTGGGGGGATTGAGCAGTTCTTC. It is translated as CSAGGIEQFF.